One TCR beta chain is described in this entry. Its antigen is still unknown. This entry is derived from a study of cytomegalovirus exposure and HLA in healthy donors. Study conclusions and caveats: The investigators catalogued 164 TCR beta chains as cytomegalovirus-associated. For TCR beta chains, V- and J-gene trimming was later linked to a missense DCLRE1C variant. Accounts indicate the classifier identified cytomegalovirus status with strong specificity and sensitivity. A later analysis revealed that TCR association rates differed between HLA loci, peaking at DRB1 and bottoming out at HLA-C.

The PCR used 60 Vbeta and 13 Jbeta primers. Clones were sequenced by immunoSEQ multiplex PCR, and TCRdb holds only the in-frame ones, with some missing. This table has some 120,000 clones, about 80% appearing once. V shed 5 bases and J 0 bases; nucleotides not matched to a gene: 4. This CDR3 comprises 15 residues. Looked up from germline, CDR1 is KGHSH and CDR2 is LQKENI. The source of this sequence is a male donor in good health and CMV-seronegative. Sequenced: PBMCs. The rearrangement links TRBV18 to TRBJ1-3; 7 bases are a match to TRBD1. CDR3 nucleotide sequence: TGTGCCAGCTCAAGGGACAGCCTCTCTGGAAACACCATATATTTT. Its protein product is CASSRDSLSGNTIYF.